A selection of T cell receptor beta chains follows, all from one sample in a study of vaccination and CD4 T cells after COVID-19. TCRdb re-analysed the PCR reads in MiXCR, keeping a single row per CDR3 protein. Seen here are 9,100 or so distinct CDR3 sequences, about 32% observed once, and the top ten hold 25% to 30%. These receptors have no identified antigens. Specimen: cultured CD4+ T cells from blood. Receptors originate from a human donor with COVID-19. Each CDR3 is given with its conserved first and last residue. D genes are given only for firm matches. Size values are once, few and many counts, or a class for expanded clones, and some rows have none.

j_call clone_size cdr3_length d_call v_call cdr3_nt cdr3_aa
TRBJ2-7 few 15 TRBD1 TRBV24-1 TGTGCCACCAGTGATGGAGACAGGGACGGATACGAGCAGTACTTC CATSDGDRDGYEQYF
TRBJ1-6 . 15 TRBD1 TRBV14 TGTGCCAGCAGCCAATCAGGGGGGGGTAATTCACCCCTCCACTTT CASSQSGGGNSPLHF
TRBJ1-5 . 14 . TRBV7-2 TGTGCCAGCAGCCGAAACAGGGTTAATCGGCCCCAGCATTTT CASSRNRVNRPQHF
TRBJ2-6 . 13 . TRBV7-9 TGTGCCAGCAGCTTAACTGGAGCCAACGTCCTGACTTTC CASSLTGANVLTF
TRBJ2-2 medium-sized 15 . TRBV9 TGTGCCAGCAGCTCCCATGGGGGACTCGGCGGGGAGCTGTTTTTT CASSSHGGLGGELFF
TRBJ1-5 . 15 . TRBV2 TGTGCCAGCAGGGTTGGAGGGGGTGACAATCAGCCCCAGCATTTT CASRVGGGDNQPQHF
TRBJ1-5 few 15 . TRBV7-9 TGTGCCAGCAGCTCGTCAGGGATCGTCAATCAGCCCCAGCATTTT CASSSSGIVNQPQHF
TRBJ1-1 . 15 TRBD1 TRBV7-9 TGTGCCAGCAGCCCTGGACAGGGGAAGAACACTGAAGCTTTCTTT CASSPGQGKNTEAFF
TRBJ1-2 . 13 . TRBV6-5 TGTGCCAGCAGTTTTACGGGACTGATTGGCTACACCTTC CASSFTGLIGYTF
TRBJ1-2 few 16 . TRBV5-4 TGTGCCAGCAGCTTCCCCGGACCCTCTCCGTCCTATGGCTACACCTTC CASSFPGPSPSYGYTF
TRBJ1-6 . 13 TRBD1 TRBV6-1 TGTGCCAGCAGTAGAGGACAGGGGTTACCCCTCCACTTT CASSRGQGLPLHF
TRBJ2-3 . 14 TRBD1 TRBV6-5 TGTGCCAGCAGTTACTGGGACAGGGCAGATACGCAGTATTTT CASSYWDRADTQYF
TRBJ1-5 few 13 . TRBV7-2 TGTGCCAGCAGTCCCGAGGAGCGTCAGCCCCAGCATTTT CASSPEERQPQHF
TRBJ2-3 few 15 TRBD2 TRBV7-9 TGTGCCAGCAGCTTAAGTAGGCGGGGGACAGATACGCAGTATTTT CASSLSRRGTDTQYF
TRBJ1-5 . 14 . TRBV5-1 TGCGCCAGCAGCTTGGGGCCGGAGAATCAGCCCCAGCATTTT CASSLGPENQPQHF
TRBJ2-1 . 16 TRBD2 TRBV6-1 TGTGCCAGCAGTAGCCCCTCTAGCGGGGGGTACAATGAGCAGTTCTTC CASSSPSSGGYNEQFF
TRBJ2-3 few 18 TRBD2 TRBV7-2 TGTGCCAGCAGCGTACCCCGAGTAGCGGGGGGAATGGCAGATACGCAGTATTTT CASSVPRVAGGMADTQYF
TRBJ2-3 medium-sized 15 . TRBV15 TGTGCCACCAGCAGAGATGCGGTTAGCACAGATACGCAGTATTTT CATSRDAVSTDTQYF
TRBJ2-5 few 15 . TRBV7-6 TGTGCCAGCAGCTCCCCGACTAGTTTTAAAGAGACCCAGTACTTC CASSSPTSFKETQYF
TRBJ1-1 . 14 . TRBV5-4 TGTGCCAGCAGCTTGAGGAGGTGGGGGACTGAAGCTTTCTTT CASSLRRWGTEAFF
TRBJ1-2 . 14 . TRBV7-9 TGTGCCAGCAGCTTAGGAGGAGGGGAGAAGGGCTACACCTTC CASSLGGGEKGYTF
TRBJ1-1 few 12 . TRBV6-1 TGTGCCAGCAGGGGCCAGTACACTGAAGCTTTCTTT CASRGQYTEAFF
TRBJ1-2 . 13 . TRBV5-1 TGCGCCAGCAGCTTTGGCAGTAACTATGGCTACACCTTC CASSFGSNYGYTF
TRBJ1-4 . 9 . TRBV12-2 TGTGCAACGACAGATTCTCTGTTTTTT CATTDSLFF
TRBJ1-3 . 16 . TRBV4-3 TGCGCCAGCAGCCAAGAAGGGGCTGTTCGCGGAAACACCATATATTTT CASSQEGAVRGNTIYF
TRBJ2-1 . 14 . TRBV20-1 TGCAGTGCTAGATCCCCCTGGGCCCATAATGAGCAGTTCTTC CSARSPWAHNEQFF
TRBJ2-7 few 12 . TRBV28 TGTGCCAGCAGTTTTGTAAACTACGAGCAGTACTTC CASSFVNYEQYF
TRBJ1-1 few 14 . TRBV28 TGTGCCAGCACTGCGGGTTCTATGAACACTGAAGCTTTCTTT CASTAGSMNTEAFF
TRBJ1-4 few 16 TRBD1 TRBV6-5 TGTGCCAGCAGTTACGCAGACAGGGGGCATCGCGTAAAACTGTTTTTT CASSYADRGHRVKLFF
TRBJ1-5 . 15 . TRBV7-9 TGTGCCAGCAGCTTAGACGGAAGGGCCTATCAGCCCCAGCATTTT CASSLDGRAYQPQHF
TRBJ1-1 . 14 . TRBV20-1 TGCAGTGCTAGAGATAAGAGGGGACACACTGAAGCTTTCTTT CSARDKRGHTEAFF
TRBJ1-5 . 13 . TRBV5-1 TGCGCCAGCAGCTTACAGATCAATCAGCCCCAGCATTTT CASSLQINQPQHF
TRBJ1-1 . 14 TRBD1 TRBV20-1 TGCAGTGCTAGAGGGACAGGGGTAAACACTGAAGCTTTCTTT CSARGTGVNTEAFF
TRBJ1-3 few 15 TRBD1 TRBV27 TGTGCCAGCAGTTTACAGGGGGCAAAAGGAAACACCATATATTTT CASSLQGAKGNTIYF
TRBJ2-2 . 14 TRBD1 TRBV20-1 TGCAGTGCCCCACGGACAGGGATCACCGGGGAGCTGTTTTTT CSAPRTGITGELFF
TRBJ2-3 . 15 . TRBV27 TGTGCCAGCAGTTTACAGGGACGAGCGACAGATACGCAGTATTTT CASSLQGRATDTQYF
TRBJ1-5 . 12 . TRBV21-1 TGTGCCAGCAGACAGAGCAATCAGCCCCAGCATTTT CASRQSNQPQHF
TRBJ1-5 medium-sized 18 . TRBV7-8 TGTGCCAGCAGCCTTGCCCAGGGGACAACATATAGCAATCAGCCCCAGCATTTT CASSLAQGTTYSNQPQHF
TRBJ2-2 few 16 . TRBV18 TGTGCCAGCTCACCATTACCGAACGCGAACACCGGGGAGCTGTTTTTT CASSPLPNANTGELFF
TRBJ1-5 few 17 TRBD1 TRBV20-1 TGCAGTGCTAGGACAGGGGGCTTTTCATCTAGCAATCAGCCCCAGCATTTT CSARTGGFSSSNQPQHF
TRBJ1-1 few 14 TRBD1 TRBV10-3 TGTGCCATCAGTGAGTCTAGAGGGGGCGCTGAAGCTTTCTTT CAISESRGGAEAFF
TRBJ1-3 . 13 . TRBV6-1 TGTGCCAGCCAGGGGCTCTCTGGAAACACCATATATTTT CASQGLSGNTIYF
TRBJ1-2 . 16 . TRBV14 TGTGCCAGCGAGGCGCTGAGTTCTAGGGGGGACTATGGCTACACCTTC CASEALSSRGDYGYTF
TRBJ2-4 few 16 . TRBV20-1 TGCAGTGCTAGTGCGACTGGGGGGGCTTCCAAAAACATTCAGTACTTC CSASATGGASKNIQYF
TRBJ1-6 few 11 . TRBV6-5 TGTGCCAGCAGTTACCTCTCACCCCTCCACTTT CASSYLSPLHF
TRBJ1-1 . 11 . TRBV7-8 TGTGCCAGCACGAGTACAAGTGGAGCTTTCTTT CASTSTSGAFF
TRBJ2-7 few 14 . TRBV6-5 TGTGCCAGCAGTTACACCTTGGGGGCCTACGAGCAGTACTTC CASSYTLGAYEQYF
TRBJ1-1 . 17 . TRBV5-1 TGCGCCAGCAGCTTGTTTACCTTTGGGGGGATGAACACTGAAGCTTTCTTT CASSLFTFGGMNTEAFF
TRBJ1-2 few 15 TRBD1 TRBV7-2 TGTGCCAGCAGCTCGGGGGCGCAGGGGGCCATCGGCTACACCTTC CASSSGAQGAIGYTF
TRBJ2-3 . 17 . TRBV29-1 TGCAGCGTCCGAGTTGGCGTGGCGGGTCTGAGCACAGATACGCAGTATTTT CSVRVGVAGLSTDTQYF
TRBJ2-3 . 17 TRBD2 TRBV7-2 TGTGCCAGCAGCCTGGCCGGGACTAGCGGGGGGGCCGGTACGCAGTATTTT CASSLAGTSGGAGTQYF
TRBJ2-1 . 12 TRBD2 TRBV2 TGTGCCAGCAGTGAACGCGGGACTAGAGATTTCTTC CASSERGTRDFF
TRBJ1-2 medium-sized 14 . TRBV24-1 TGTGCCACCAGTGACTCCGGGACGGGCTATGGCTACACCTTC CATSDSGTGYGYTF
TRBJ1-2 . 15 TRBD1 TRBV30 TGTGCCTGGAGCCCCTCCGGACAGGGCAACTATGGCTACACCTTC CAWSPSGQGNYGYTF
TRBJ1-3 few 14 . TRBV28 TGTGCCAGCACCTCTGGGAGTTCTGGAAACACCATATATTTT CASTSGSSGNTIYF
TRBJ2-5 . 14 TRBD1 TRBV5-5 TGTGCCAGCAGCTGGGGGACAGTCCAAGAGACCCAGTACTTC CASSWGTVQETQYF